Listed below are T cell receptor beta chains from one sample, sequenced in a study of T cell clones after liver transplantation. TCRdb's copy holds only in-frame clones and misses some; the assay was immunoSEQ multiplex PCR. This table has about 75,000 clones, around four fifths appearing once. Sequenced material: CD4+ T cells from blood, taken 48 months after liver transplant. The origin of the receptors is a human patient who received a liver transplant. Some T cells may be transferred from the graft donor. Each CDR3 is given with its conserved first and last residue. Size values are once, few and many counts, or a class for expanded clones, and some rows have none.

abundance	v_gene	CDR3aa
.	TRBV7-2	CASSRLAAGEQFF
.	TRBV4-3	CASSQDRAGGTYNEQFF
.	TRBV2	CASSLSGPGNTIYF
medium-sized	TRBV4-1	CASSETGGLGYTF
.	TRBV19	CASRTSYGYTF
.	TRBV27	CASSFPDTGELFF
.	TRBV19	CASRNREGISPLHF
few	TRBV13	CASSRGQGGEKLFF
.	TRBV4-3	CASSQDNDQPQHF
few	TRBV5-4	CASSLAGGNYGYTF
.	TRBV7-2	CASSLGLGTGELFF
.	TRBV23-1	CASSQTKVSTDTQYF
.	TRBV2	CASSERAAYQPQHF
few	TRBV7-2	CASSSIQGRGGYTF
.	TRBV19	CASSPLPGQGIGGELFF
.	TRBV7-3	CASSLTYASGGNNEQFF
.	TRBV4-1	CASSQVPSGLSSYNEQFF
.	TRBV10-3	CAISDSTGTGTEAFF
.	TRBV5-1	CASPETQYF
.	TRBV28	CASSSPSPPNYGYTF
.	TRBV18	CASSPLAGGAGANVLTF
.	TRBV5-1	CASSLGNYGYTF
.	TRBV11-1	CASSTGTGSGNEQFF
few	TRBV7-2	CASSPDRAGGYTF
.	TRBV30	CAWNGIIGNTIYF
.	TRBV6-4	CASSELAGDTDTQYF
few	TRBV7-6	CASGEYNSPLHF
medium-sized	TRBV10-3	CAISESGDTGELFF
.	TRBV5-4	CASSLSGVRGSYNEQFF
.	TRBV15	CATSRERGALMNTEAFF
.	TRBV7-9	CASRPAASSYNEQFF
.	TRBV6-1	CASSFGLGELFF
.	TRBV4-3	CASSQKISGGRNEQFF
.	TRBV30	CAWRVPGLLGEQFF
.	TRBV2	CASRTGTGVDEQFF
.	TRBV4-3	CASSQAQWGFGYTF
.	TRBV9	CASSPPGQRNSPLHF
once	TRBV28	CASSFYGQGVNEQFF
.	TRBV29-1	CSVEGVAGGIYEQYF
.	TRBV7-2	CASSHRLAHNEQFF
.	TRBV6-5	CASKEEGRLGGYTF
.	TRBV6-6	CASREGTSGYEQYF
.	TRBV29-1	CSVAKMDSAGNTEAFF
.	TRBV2	CASSVAGVHGNEQFF
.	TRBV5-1	CASSLDGRQGANYGYTF
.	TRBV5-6	CASRATGGGYTF
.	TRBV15	CATSRGTGAWETQYF
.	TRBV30	CAWSRTGTGKAGELFF